A selection of T cell receptor beta chains follows, all from one sample in a study of early T cells in non-severe SARS-CoV-2 infection. MiXCR was run by TCRdb on the 5' RACE reads, yielding one entry per CDR3 protein. The repertoire includes about 64,000 distinct CDR3 sequences, less than 5% of them detected once, and around 5.2% sits in the top ten. Sequenced input: whole blood. The receptors originated from an adult who was a healthcare worker with PCR-confirmed SARS-CoV-2 infection or an uninfected control (not recorded which). Each CDR3 is given with its conserved first and last residue.

V gene: TRBV7-2; J gene: TRBJ1-5; CDR3 protein: CASSSRRSNQPQHF
V gene: TRBV7-2; J gene: TRBJ2-1; CDR3 protein: CASSSRTGGYNEQFF
V gene: TRBV6-2/TRBV6-3; J gene: TRBJ1-5; CDR3 protein: CASSNFNQPQHF
V gene: TRBV6-2/TRBV6-3; J gene: TRBJ2-3; CDR3 protein: CASSYGRGTDTQYF
V gene: TRBV3-1; J gene: TRBJ2-3; CDR3 protein: CASSRDFSTDTQYF
V gene: TRBV10-1; J gene: TRBJ2-3; CDR3 protein: CASSEPGRTDTQYF
V gene: TRBV6-1; J gene: TRBJ2-3; CDR3 protein: CASSWGPDTQYF
V gene: TRBV27; J gene: TRBJ2-1; CDR3 protein: CASSFWQGSRNEQFF
V gene: TRBV20-1; J gene: TRBJ1-6; CDR3 protein: CSAGTGSNSPLHF
V gene: TRBV4-2; J gene: TRBJ2-1; CDR3 protein: CASSQESGSYSYNEQFF
V gene: TRBV6-6; J gene: TRBJ2-7; CDR3 protein: CASNPGGAYEQYF
V gene: TRBV12-3/TRBV12-4; J gene: TRBJ2-2; CDR3 protein: CASSYQGNSNTGELFF
V gene: TRBV5-1; J gene: TRBJ1-6; CDR3 protein: CASSLGDRGNSPLHF
V gene: TRBV7-6; J gene: TRBJ2-1; CDR3 protein: CASSLRSPGRSSYNEQFF
V gene: TRBV3-1; J gene: TRBJ2-2; CDR3 protein: CASSRQGAGELFF
V gene: TRBV7-9; J gene: TRBJ2-7; CDR3 protein: CASSPTSGGFPYEQYF
V gene: TRBV6-1; J gene: TRBJ2-2; CDR3 protein: CASSEIWGDTGELFF
V gene: TRBV5-6; J gene: TRBJ2-2; CDR3 protein: CASSLWNTGELFF
V gene: TRBV7-9; J gene: TRBJ2-7; CDR3 protein: CASSRTGNEQYF
V gene: TRBV20-1; J gene: TRBJ1-1; CDR3 protein: CSAPRGRDTEAFF
V gene: TRBV28; J gene: TRBJ1-1; CDR3 protein: CASRVDRYTEAFF
V gene: TRBV5-4; J gene: TRBJ2-6; CDR3 protein: CASSLGGFSGANVLTF
V gene: TRBV20-1; J gene: TRBJ2-1; CDR3 protein: CSASPDSSYNEQFF
V gene: TRBV7-9; J gene: TRBJ2-1; CDR3 protein: CASSLPAYNEQFF
V gene: TRBV5-1; J gene: TRBJ2-2; CDR3 protein: CASSFTQITGELFF
V gene: TRBV20-1; J gene: TRBJ2-1; CDR3 protein: CSASPSLNEQFF
V gene: TRBV6-6; J gene: TRBJ2-2; CDR3 protein: CASSYWNTGELFF
V gene: TRBV5-1; J gene: TRBJ1-6; CDR3 protein: CASSYGTRNSPLHF
V gene: TRBV4-2; J gene: TRBJ1-3; CDR3 protein: CASSLRIDRSSGNTIYF
V gene: TRBV24-1; J gene: TRBJ2-5; CDR3 protein: CATSDPGTAQETRYF
V gene: TRBV14; J gene: TRBJ1-2; CDR3 protein: CASSQDPVGLDGYTF
V gene: TRBV20-1; J gene: TRBJ2-1; CDR3 protein: CSARGAGVSYNEQFF
V gene: TRBV18; J gene: TRBJ1-2; CDR3 protein: CASSEETVGYTF
V gene: TRBV7-6; J gene: TRBJ2-1; CDR3 protein: CASSFQAGEVGNEQFF
V gene: TRBV5-1; J gene: TRBJ1-4; CDR3 protein: CASSLDGETNEKLFF
V gene: TRBV19; J gene: TRBJ2-1; CDR3 protein: CASTFPGENEQFF
V gene: TRBV7-9; J gene: TRBJ2-7; CDR3 protein: CASSVTGSSYEQYF
V gene: TRBV7-9; J gene: TRBJ1-4; CDR3 protein: CASSRAQTNEKLFF
V gene: TRBV3-1; J gene: TRBJ2-5; CDR3 protein: CASRRRGGVGETQYF
V gene: TRBV3-1; J gene: TRBJ2-7; CDR3 protein: CASSQRFGRVSSYEQYF
V gene: TRBV10-1; J gene: TRBJ2-5; CDR3 protein: CASSESRTGGETQYF
V gene: TRBV10-3; J gene: TRBJ2-3; CDR3 protein: CAISEPSGVTSTDTQYF
V gene: TRBV7-3; J gene: TRBJ2-2; CDR3 protein: CASSLIQNTGELFF
V gene: TRBV19; J gene: TRBJ2-6; CDR3 protein: CASSIPEGYGANVLTF
V gene: TRBV6-5; J gene: TRBJ1-5; CDR3 protein: CASNNRGQPQHF
V gene: TRBV20-1; J gene: TRBJ2-7; CDR3 protein: CSARSGRGRSYEQYF
V gene: TRBV7-2; J gene: TRBJ2-1; CDR3 protein: CASSPNRGLGNEQFF
V gene: TRBV19; J gene: TRBJ1-1; CDR3 protein: CASSFGAAEAFF
V gene: TRBV6-1; J gene: TRBJ1-5; CDR3 protein: CASSELGQYNQPQHF
V gene: TRBV11-2; J gene: TRBJ2-6; CDR3 protein: CASSLDVWVGANVLTF
V gene: TRBV7-6; J gene: TRBJ1-2; CDR3 protein: CASSYRGTYGYTF
V gene: TRBV7-6; J gene: TRBJ2-3; CDR3 protein: CASSLGRGDTQYF
V gene: TRBV12-3/TRBV12-4; J gene: TRBJ1-6; CDR3 protein: CASSFDKINSPLHF
V gene: TRBV2; J gene: TRBJ1-2; CDR3 protein: CASSARERGYTF
V gene: TRBV11-2; J gene: TRBJ1-3; CDR3 protein: CASSFLGNTIYF